A single sample is the source of the 2 T cell receptor beta chains below, sequenced in a study of blood T cell repertoires in COVID-19 (TCRdb year 2020). Libraries were built with the immunoSEQ multiplex PCR assay. TCRdb stores this immuneACCESS table with in-frame sequences only. Part of the clones is absent; in the studies checked, under half of the shortfall reflects unresolved V genes, and no reason is known for the rest. The sample contains 250,000 or so clones, about 83% of them found a single time. Around 5.5% of the sample goes to the ten largest clones. Sequencing was carried out using peripheral blood. Source of these receptors: a human donor in a cohort sampled during active COVID-19.

The genes are TRBV5-6 and TRBJ1-4; D is unresolved. Trimming removed 4 bases at V and 12 bases at J, with 10 bases between. CDR3 length equals 11 residues. CDR1 SGHDT and CDR2 YYEEEE come from the germline V gene. CDR3 residues: CASSKHGELFF. The CDR3 bases are TGTGCCAGCAGCAAACACGGGGAACTGTTTTTT.

V gene TRBV6-1 combines with J gene TRBJ1-1, with 9 bases identical to TRBD1. Germline trimming cut 6 bases from V and 4 bases from J; bases unmatched to any gene: 6. This CDR3 contains 14 residues. Germline CDR1 is MNHNS and CDR2 is SASEGT. CDR3 in amino acids: CASSSGQGPTEAFF. The CDR3 nucleotides read TGTGCCAGCAGCTCGGGACAGGGCCCCACTGAAGCTTTCTTT.